These 23 T cell receptor beta chains share one sample of origin, sequenced in a study of cytomegalovirus exposure and HLA in healthy donors. PCR amplification relied on 60 Vbeta primers (plus 13 Jbeta primers). Repertoires were generated with immunoSEQ multiplex PCR, while TCRdb's copy carries only in-frame clones and drops some. The sample records 75,000 to 80,000 clones, approximately 70% being singletons. The material sequenced was PBMCs. These TCRs come from a man aged 55 to 69 in good health and CMV-seropositive.

This clone was recorded only once. The V call is TRBV2, the J call TRBJ1-1, with D tentatively TRBD1 (5 bases). The CDR3 runs to 14 residues. Germline CDR1 reads SNHLY; CDR2 reads FYNNEI. V was shortened by 5 bases and J by 3 bases, with 13 bases between the two germline ends. The CDR3 sequence: CASSRWGFDTEAFF. The CDR3 nucleotides are TGTGCCAGCAGTAGGTGGGGCTTTGACACTGAAGCTTTCTTT.

This sequence joins TRBV11-2 and TRBJ2-3; D might be TRBD1 (6 bases). V shed 2 bases and J shed 6 bases, with 18 bases lying between them. The CDR3 is made up of 16 amino acids. Germline V gives CDR1 SGHAT, CDR2 FQNNGV. The CDR3 coding sequence is TGTGCCAGCAGCTTATCGTATGTGGGGGCTTGGGATACGCAGTATTTT. It codes for CASSLSYVGAWDTQYF.

The V call is TRBV4-1, the J call TRBJ1-1, with D perhaps TRBD1 (6 bases). Deletions cut 0 bases from V and 4 bases from J, with 12 bases between. Germline V gene lookup returns CDR1 MGHRA and CDR2 YSYEKL. The CDR3 extends over 15 amino acids. For the CDR3, the DNA is TGCGCCAGCAGCCAAGAAGAAGAAGGGGGCACTGAAGCTTTCTTT. Translation: CASSQEEEGGTEAFF.

The chain is built from TRBV30 and TRBJ1-2; 8 bases agree with TRBD1. V gave up 2 bases and J gave up 5 bases; unmatched junction bases: 10. The CDR3 length is 15 residues. Germline CDR1 GTSNPN, CDR2 SVGIG (reference sequence). For the CDR3, the DNA is TGTGCCTGGAGTTCAGGACAGGGTTACGGATATGGCTACACCTTC. Translation: CAWSSGQGYGYGYTF. Supplemented by reference TRBV30 and TRBJ1-2, the full variable domain reads SQTIHQWPATLVQPVGSPLSLECTVEGTSNPNLYWYRQAAGRGLQLLFYSVGIGQISSEVPQNLSASRPQDRQFILSSKKLLLSDSGFYLCAWSSGQGYGYGYTFGSGTRLTVV.

Remarks on this clone: One junction end disagrees with the germline gene, perhaps due to a read error. The J gene is TRBJ1-1, the V gene TRBV10-3; D unclear. Germline-derived CDR1 and CDR2 are ENHRY and SYGVKD. The CDR3 covers 13 residues. The CDR3 DNA reads TGTGCCATCAGTGCGACTATGAAAACTGAAGCTTTCTTT. This sequence encodes CAISATMKTEAFF.

The gene calls are TRBV9 and TRBJ1-4, with D unclear. In germline, CDR1 is SGDLS, CDR2 YYNGEE. The V and J ends lost 4 bases and 0 bases respectively, with 13 bases between them. CDR3 size: 16 residues. CDR3 DNA: TGTGCCAGCAGCTTCGAAGGAGGCTCAACTAATGAAAAACTGTTTTTT. Its translation: CASSFEGGSTNEKLFF.

The chain employs TRBV27 and TRBJ2-7, with a possible D match to TRBD2 (6 bases). Deletions cut 0 bases from V and 6 bases from J, with 15 bases between. The CDR3 is 15 amino acids. Germline CDR1 and CDR2: MNHEY and SMNVEV (reference sequence). The CDR3 protein is CASSLSAGLAREQYF. The CDR3 DNA sequence: TGTGCCAGCAGTTTATCTGCGGGATTAGCGCGCGAGCAGTACTTC.

This clone is a singleton in its sample. The chain joins TRBV27 to TRBJ1-4; D remains unclear. This CDR3 has 15 residues. Germline values: CDR1 MNHEY, CDR2 SMNVEV (reference sequence). Trimming took 4 bases from V and 4 from J, leaving 13 bases between them. CDR3 region: CASSSLVPSNEKLFF. CDR3 in DNA: TGTGCCAGCAGTTCCCTCGTCCCTAGTAATGAAAAACTGTTTTTT.

This chain uses TRBV6-1 with TRBJ1-6; TRBD1 aligns across 11 bases. Germline V CDR1 and CDR2: MNHNS, SASEGT. CDR3 length: 15 residues. The junction had 6 bases not matched to a gene; V was cut back by 5 bases and J by 9 bases. CDR3 amino acids: CASSLGQGAVSPLHF. CDR3 nucleotide sequence: TGTGCCAGCAGTTTAGGACAGGGGGCCGTTTCACCCCTCCACTTT.

The chain joins TRBV19 to TRBJ2-1; D is perhaps TRBD1 (5 bases). The CDR3 is made up of 11 amino acids. Per the germline V gene, CDR1 is LNHDA and CDR2 is SQIVND (reference sequence). V lost 4 bases to trimming and J lost 10 bases, with 8 bases between them. The CDR3 DNA reads TGTGCCAGTAGTACGAGACAGGAGCAGTTCTTC. Amino acids: CASSTRQEQFF.

V and J are TRBV25-1 and TRBJ1-1, with a possible D match to TRBD1 (5 bases). The germline V gene has CDR1 MGHDK and CDR2 SYGVNS. The CDR3 consists of 15 residues. The V end was cut by 1 base, the J end by 0 bases, with 9 bases between. CDR3 in DNA: TGTGCCAGCAGTGAATGGGGCTCCATGAACACTGAAGCTTTCTTT. It encodes CASSEWGSMNTEAFF. The full variable domain, rest sourced from reference TRBV25-1 and TRBJ1-1, is EADIYQTPRYLVIGTGKKITLECSQTMGHDKMYWYQQDPGMELHLIHYSYGVNSTEKGDLSSESTVSRIRTEHFPLTLESARPSHTSQYLCASSEWGSMNTEAFFGQGTRLTVV.

This clone was counted only a few times. The rearrangement uses TRBV5-1 and TRBJ2-5; D ambiguous. Looked up from germline, CDR1 is SGHRS and CDR2 is YFSETQ. The V gene lost 6 bases and the J gene lost 2 bases, with 14 bases spanning the gap. This CDR3 has 14 amino acids. The CDR3 loop reads CASTLFAGQETQYF. The CDR3 coding sequence is TGCGCCAGCACCCTTTTCGCAGGACAAGAGACCCAGTACTTC.

The chain combines TRBV4-3 with TRBJ1-3, with TRBD1 identical over 9 bases. The CDR3 sequence is 15 residues long. J lost 5 bases, V lost 0 bases, and 2 bases had no gene match. The germline V gene has CDR1 LGHNA and CDR2 YSLEER. The CDR3 is CASSQDGQGRNTIYF. CDR3 bases: TGCGCCAGCAGCCAAGACGGACAGGGGAGAAACACCATATATTTT.

The chain employs TRBV5-5 and TRBJ2-2; D remains unclear. This CDR3 has 15 amino acids. The germline gives CDR1 SGHKS, CDR2 YYEKEE (reference sequence). V was trimmed by 3 bases and J by 2 bases, leaving 11 bases between them. CDR3: CASSWQTANTGELFF. The CDR3 bases are TGTGCCAGCAGCTGGCAGACTGCCAACACCGGGGAGCTGTTTTTT.

The rearrangement uses TRBV7-6 and TRBJ2-3; unclear D gene. This CDR3 is 13 amino acids long. The germline V and J ends were trimmed by 2 bases and 4 bases, with 7 bases remaining between them. The germline CDR1 and CDR2 sequences are SGHVS and FNYEAQ. The CDR3, as DNA: TGTGCCAGCAGCTTAACTGAAGCAGATACGCAGTATTTT. Translating gives CASSLTEADTQYF. Full variable domain (remainder filled in from reference TRBV7-6 and TRBJ2-3): GAGVSQSPRYKVTKRGQDVALRCDPISGHVSLYWYRQALGQGPEFLTYFNYEAQQDKSGLPNDRFSAERPEGSISTLTIQRTEQRDSAMYRCASSLTEADTQYFGPGTRLTVL.

The V and J genes are TRBV30 and TRBJ1-2; D is unresolved. The CDR3 has 11 residues. Germline CDR1 and CDR2: GTSNPN and SVGIG (reference sequence). The V end lost 5 bases, the J end lost 8 bases, and 12 bases lay between the germline ends. The CDR3 nucleotides read TGTGCCTGGGGGGAGAGCTACGGCTACACCTTC. This translates into CAWGESYGYTF.

This clone was seen a few times. J is TRBJ2-5 and V is TRBV11-2; 12 nucleotides align to TRBD2. Germline V CDR1 and CDR2: SGHAT, FQNNGV. V dropped 5 bases and J dropped 4; count of bases not matched to a gene: 2. This CDR3 spans 14 amino acids. This CDR3 is CASSPSGGGETQYF. Here the CDR3 DNA reads TGTGCCAGCAGCCCTAGCGGGGGGGGAGAGACCCAGTACTTC.

The chain has TRBV7-2 and TRBJ2-7, with 9 positions matching TRBD1. V lost 3 bases and J lost 3; bases outside the gene matches: 6. The CDR3 length is 15 residues. CDR1 and CDR2 from the germline V gene are SGHTA and FQGNSA. DNA for the CDR3: TGTGCCAGCAGCTTGGGACAGGGAATTATCTACGAGCAGTACTTC. Translated: CASSLGQGIIYEQYF.

This chain links TRBV5-5 with TRBJ2-7, with 11 nucleotides matching TRBD1. The trim removed 2 bases at V and 3 bases at J, leaving 1 base unmatched. The germline CDR1 and CDR2 sequences are SGHKS and YYEKEE (reference sequence). This CDR3 contains 14 residues. The CDR3 region is CASSFGTGGYEQYF. CDR3 sequence (DNA): TGTGCCAGCAGCTTCGGGACAGGGGGCTACGAGCAGTACTTC.

This chain uses TRBV7-2 with TRBJ1-5; possibly TRBD1 for D (6 bases). Germline CDR1 reads SGHTA; CDR2 reads FQGNSA. The CDR3 covers 12 residues. V lost 6 bases to trimming and J lost 16 bases, with 19 bases between them. The CDR3 DNA sequence: TGTGCCAGCAGACTAACAGACAGGACCCGACATTTT. It yields the protein CASRLTDRTRHF.

The rearrangement uses TRBV4-1 and TRBJ1-1; 8 positions match TRBD1. Germline CDR1 is MGHRA and CDR2 is YSYEKL. The CDR3 has 19 amino acids. V lost 4 bases, J lost 3 bases, and 19 bases stayed unmatched. The CDR3 nucleotides read TGCGCCAGCAGCCGCCGGGACAGGAACCCCAATACATATTACACTGAAGCTTTCTTT. It is translated as CASSRRDRNPNTYYTEAFF.

J is TRBJ1-5 and V is TRBV6-5, with 9 positions matching TRBD1. The CDR3 sequence is 15 residues long. Trimming removed 7 bases from V and 3 bases from J; junction bases left unmatched: 7. Germline V gene lookup returns CDR1 MNHEY and CDR2 SVGAGI. CDR3 sequence (DNA): TGTGCCAGCAACCCGGGGACAGGGCTCAATCAGCCCCAGCATTTT. Residues: CASNPGTGLNQPQHF.

There are a few counts of this clone. The V call is TRBV7-9, the J call TRBJ2-1; 10 bases are a match to TRBD2. This CDR3 region has 14 residues. With V trimmed by 6 bases and J by 6 bases, 5 bases remained unmatched. Germline lookup yields CDR1 SEHNR and CDR2 FQNEAQ (reference sequence). The DNA for the CDR3 is TGTGCCAGCAGTGTACTAGCGGGACTCAATGAGCAGTTCTTC. It is translated as CASSVLAGLNEQFF.